These T cell receptor beta chains were read from a single sample in a study of cytomegalovirus exposure and HLA in healthy donors. Profiling relied on immunoSEQ multiplex PCR, and the TCRdb table lists in-frame clones only, not all of them. Here the sample spans about 130,000 clones, more than 70% being singletons. Sequenced input: PBMCs. These receptors all stem from a man in his forties in good health and CMV-seronegative. Each CDR3 is given with its conserved first and last residue. The order of the fields is V gene, clone size, D gene, J gene, CDR3 protein, CDR3 DNA. D genes are given only for firm matches. Rows may omit the clone size; those that give it use once, few, many or a size class.

v_gene: TRBV6-5; abundance: -; d_gene: -; j_gene: TRBJ2-7; CDR3aa: CASSYERDTYYEQYF; CDR3nt: TGTGCCAGCAGTTACGAACGGGACACCTACTACGAGCAGTACTTC
v_gene: TRBV9; abundance: -; d_gene: TRBD1; j_gene: TRBJ2-3; CDR3aa: CASSGGQGYTDTQYF; CDR3nt: TGTGCCAGCAGCGGGGGACAGGGATACACAGATACGCAGTATTTT
v_gene: TRBV9; abundance: -; d_gene: TRBD1; j_gene: TRBJ2-3; CDR3aa: CASSVDQGASTDTQYF; CDR3nt: TGTGCCAGCAGCGTAGACCAGGGGGCAAGCACAGATACGCAGTATTTT
v_gene: TRBV6-5; abundance: -; d_gene: TRBD1; j_gene: TRBJ2-2; CDR3aa: CASSWKGQGGTGELFF; CDR3nt: TGTGCCAGCAGTTGGAAGGGACAGGGCGGGACCGGGGAGCTGTTTTTT
v_gene: TRBV11-3; abundance: -; d_gene: -; j_gene: TRBJ2-7; CDR3aa: CASSLVETEVYEQYF; CDR3nt: TGTGCCAGCAGCTTAGTGGAGACAGAAGTTTACGAGCAGTACTTC
v_gene: TRBV7-9; abundance: once; d_gene: TRBD1; j_gene: TRBJ2-7; CDR3aa: CASSPRGQPIYEQYF; CDR3nt: TGTGCCAGCAGCCCAAGGGGACAGCCGATATACGAGCAGTACTTC
v_gene: TRBV6-1; abundance: -; d_gene: TRBD2; j_gene: TRBJ2-3; CDR3aa: CASSSGAGGSPTQYF; CDR3nt: TGTGCCAGCAGTAGCGGGGCGGGAGGGTCCCCTACGCAGTATTTT
v_gene: TRBV7-9; abundance: -; d_gene: TRBD1; j_gene: TRBJ1-2; CDR3aa: CASSLQGGQTNYGYTF; CDR3nt: TGTGCCAGCAGCCTTCAGGGGGGCCAGACTAACTATGGCTACACCTTC
v_gene: TRBV28; abundance: -; d_gene: TRBD1; j_gene: TRBJ2-7; CDR3aa: CASSLPGQGSYEQYF; CDR3nt: TGTGCCAGCAGTCTCCCGGGACAGGGGTCCTACGAGCAGTACTTC
v_gene: TRBV13; abundance: -; d_gene: TRBD2; j_gene: TRBJ2-3; CDR3aa: CASSSSTSGRGTQYF; CDR3nt: TGTGCCAGCAGCTCCTCGACTAGCGGGAGAGGTACGCAGTATTTT
v_gene: TRBV6-6; abundance: -; d_gene: -; j_gene: TRBJ1-4; CDR3aa: CASSYSPSNEKLFF; CDR3nt: TGTGCCAGCAGTTACTCCCCCAGTAATGAAAAACTGTTTTTT
v_gene: TRBV9; abundance: -; d_gene: -; j_gene: TRBJ1-1; CDR3aa: CASSVGRTENTEAFF; CDR3nt: TGTGCCAGCAGCGTAGGTAGGACAGAGAACACTGAAGCTTTCTTT
v_gene: TRBV7-3; abundance: once; d_gene: TRBD1; j_gene: TRBJ2-7; CDR3aa: CASSLGQPYEQYF; CDR3nt: TGTGCCAGCAGCTTGGGACAGCCCTACGAGCAGTACTTC
v_gene: TRBV7-2; abundance: few; d_gene: TRBD2; j_gene: TRBJ2-1; CDR3aa: CASSLTASGGYNEQFF; CDR3nt: TGTGCCAGCAGCTTGACAGCTAGCGGGGGTTACAATGAGCAGTTCTTC
v_gene: TRBV19; abundance: once; d_gene: TRBD1; j_gene: TRBJ1-5; CDR3aa: CASRRDRDHQPQHF; CDR3nt: TGTGCCAGTAGACGGGACAGGGACCATCAGCCCCAGCATTTT
v_gene: TRBV4-2; abundance: -; d_gene: TRBD1; j_gene: TRBJ2-3; CDR3aa: CASSQDGWTGTASTDTQYF; CDR3nt: TGTGCCAGCAGCCAAGATGGTTGGACAGGAACCGCTAGCACAGATACGCAGTATTTT
v_gene: TRBV29-1; abundance: -; d_gene: TRBD1; j_gene: TRBJ2-7; CDR3aa: CSVEGTGTRYEQYF; CDR3nt: TGCAGCGTCGAAGGGACAGGTACTAGGTACGAGCAGTACTTC
v_gene: TRBV4-1; abundance: -; d_gene: TRBD1; j_gene: TRBJ2-7; CDR3aa: CASSLMTGRFHEQYF; CDR3nt: TGCGCCAGCAGCCTAATGACAGGGAGATTCCACGAGCAGTACTTC
v_gene: TRBV25-1; abundance: once; d_gene: -; j_gene: TRBJ2-7; CDR3aa: CASSGGTTGQQYF; CDR3nt: TGTGCCAGCAGTGGAGGGACAACGGGGCAGCAGTACTTC
v_gene: TRBV19; abundance: few; d_gene: -; j_gene: TRBJ2-7; CDR3aa: CASSILSGYSYEQYF; CDR3nt: TGTGCCAGTAGTATCCTGTCAGGCTACTCCTACGAGCAGTACTTC
v_gene: TRBV7-9; abundance: -; d_gene: TRBD1; j_gene: TRBJ1-1; CDR3aa: CACTPGQGNTEAFF; CDR3nt: TGTGCCTGTACACCGGGACAGGGAAACACTGAAGCTTTCTTT
v_gene: TRBV4-1; abundance: -; d_gene: -; j_gene: TRBJ2-3; CDR3aa: CASSLQTAPGTDTQYF; CDR3nt: TGCGCCAGCAGTCTCCAAACGGCCCCCGGGACAGATACGCAGTATTTT
v_gene: TRBV7-3; abundance: few; d_gene: -; j_gene: TRBJ2-3; CDR3aa: CASSPHEGGAQYF; CDR3nt: TGTGCCAGCAGCCCCCACGAGGGTGGTGCGCAGTATTTT
v_gene: TRBV10-3; abundance: -; d_gene: -; j_gene: TRBJ2-7; CDR3aa: CAISGQQGYEQYF; CDR3nt: TGTGCCATCAGTGGCCAACAGGGTTACGAGCAGTACTTC
v_gene: TRBV5-1; abundance: -; d_gene: TRBD1; j_gene: TRBJ1-1; CDR3aa: CASSLGDRDEAFF; CDR3nt: TGCGCCAGCAGCTTGGGGGACAGGGATGAAGCTTTCTTT
v_gene: TRBV18; abundance: -; d_gene: -; j_gene: TRBJ2-7; CDR3aa: CASSPLAGPLTVDEQYF; CDR3nt: TGTGCCAGCTCACCACTTGCGGGTCCCTTGACGGTGGACGAGCAGTACTTC
v_gene: TRBV5-1; abundance: -; d_gene: -; j_gene: TRBJ2-3; CDR3aa: CASSSTGGHADTQYF; CDR3nt: TGCGCCAGCAGCTCGACAGGAGGCCACGCAGATACGCAGTATTTT
v_gene: TRBV11-3; abundance: -; d_gene: TRBD2; j_gene: TRBJ2-7; CDR3aa: CASSLDYGASGGYEQYF; CDR3nt: TGTGCCAGCAGCTTAGATTATGGTGCTAGCGGGGGCTACGAGCAGTACTTC
v_gene: TRBV4-3; abundance: -; d_gene: TRBD1; j_gene: TRBJ1-2; CDR3aa: CASSQVMQGAGGYTF; CDR3nt: TGCGCCAGCAGCCAAGTTATGCAGGGGGCAGGAGGCTACACCTTC
v_gene: TRBV13; abundance: -; d_gene: -; j_gene: TRBJ1-5; CDR3aa: CASNVPTGTRNQPQHF; CDR3nt: TGTGCCAGCAACGTACCAACCGGGACACGGAATCAGCCCCAGCATTTT
v_gene: TRBV7-6; abundance: -; d_gene: -; j_gene: TRBJ2-7; CDR3aa: CASSFGQRSYEQYF; CDR3nt: TGTGCCAGCAGCTTCGGCCAGCGGTCCTACGAGCAGTACTTC